These T cell receptor beta chains were read from a single sample in a study of beta chain features in type 1 diabetes. Produced via immunoSEQ multiplex PCR; TCRdb's table is partial and in-frame only. The sample yields hundreds of thousands of clones, 15% seen once. The sequenced material came from naive CD4+ T cells from blood. The receptors here all came from a man younger than 30 in good health. The CDR3 runs from the conserved cysteine through the conserved F or W. D genes are given only for firm matches. Some rows mark clone size as missing; the rest say once, few, many or name a class of expanded clone.

D gene	clone size	V gene	J gene	CDR3 protein	CDR3 DNA
NA	few	TRBV18	TRBJ2-1	CATLRGRVGTSYNEQFF	TGTGCCACCCTGAGGGGGAGGGTCGGCACTTCCTACAATGAGCAGTTCTTC
NA	NA	TRBV5-8	TRBJ2-7	CASSLVGGTYSYEQYF	TGTGCCAGCAGCTTGGTAGGCGGAACTTACTCCTACGAGCAGTACTTC
NA	NA	TRBV27	TRBJ1-1	CASSLSRGNTEAFF	TGTGCCAGCAGTTTATCGAGGGGGAACACTGAAGCTTTCTTT
TRBD1	few	TRBV29-1	TRBJ2-4	CSVPGQLGKNIQYF	TGCAGCGTTCCGGGACAGTTAGGCAAAAACATTCAGTACTTC
TRBD1	few	TRBV6-5	TRBJ2-3	CASSYSDRVTDTQYF	TGTGCCAGCAGTTACTCGGACAGGGTCACAGATACGCAGTATTTT
NA	few	TRBV5-1	TRBJ1-2	CASSLGGDYGYTF	TGCGCCAGCAGCCTAGGAGGCGACTATGGCTACACCTTC
TRBD1	NA	TRBV7-3	TRBJ1-2	CASSHDRDGYTF	TGTGCCAGCAGCCACGACAGGGACGGCTACACCTTC
NA	few	TRBV30	TRBJ1-2	CAWSYGVGYTF	TGTGCCTGGAGTTACGGGGTGGGCTACACCTTC
NA	few	TRBV18	TRBJ2-2	CASSPLQTNTGELFF	TGTGCCAGCTCACCGTTACAGACTAACACCGGGGAGCTGTTTTTT
TRBD2	NA	TRBV5-1	TRBJ2-3	CASSLAGTSTDTQYF	TGCGCCAGCAGCCTAGCGGGGACGAGCACAGATACGCAGTATTTT
NA	NA	TRBV4-2	TRBJ1-3	CASSQDGVHGNTIYF	TGTGCCAGCAGCCAAGATGGGGTGCACGGAAACACCATATATTTT
TRBD2	few	TRBV7-6	TRBJ2-3	CASSPGWRGGHDTQYF	TGTGCCAGCAGTCCGGGGTGGCGGGGGGGCCACGATACGCAGTATTTT
NA	few	TRBV9	TRBJ2-1	CASSPQRVINNEQFF	TGTGCCAGCAGTCCCCAAAGGGTCATCAACAATGAGCAGTTCTTC
TRBD1	once	TRBV9	TRBJ2-3	CASSVEGQGPTDTQYF	TGTGCCAGCAGCGTAGAGGGACAGGGCCCCACAGATACGCAGTATTTT
NA	NA	TRBV27	TRBJ1-4	CASSFRWTTNEKLFF	TGTGCCAGCAGTTTTCGATGGACAACTAATGAAAAACTGTTTTTT
TRBD2	few	TRBV4-3	TRBJ2-3	CASSQGSGRVTDTQYF	TGCGCCAGCAGCCAAGGTAGCGGGAGAGTGACAGATACGCAGTATTTT
TRBD1	few	TRBV7-2	TRBJ2-2	CASSLGTGWNTGELFF	TGTGCCAGCAGCTTAGGGACAGGGTGGAATACCGGGGAGCTGTTTTTT
TRBD1	few	TRBV5-6	TRBJ1-1	CASSLVDRGTEAFF	TGTGCCAGCAGCTTGGTTGACAGGGGCACTGAAGCTTTCTTT
NA	NA	TRBV5-6	TRBJ1-2	CASSRGRYYGYTF	TGTGCCAGCAGCCGGGGGCGGTACTATGGCTACACCTTC
NA	NA	TRBV6-5	TRBJ1-6	CASSSTTGSYSPLHF	TGTGCCAGCAGTTCTACGACAGGCAGTTATTCACCCCTCCACTTT
NA	NA	TRBV2	TRBJ1-5	CASSPPGNQPQHF	TGTGCCAGCAGTCCCCCGGGGAATCAGCCCCAGCATTTT